This T cell receptor beta chain was recorded in a study of blood T cell repertoires in COVID-19. The overall study: Whether acute or convalescent, the COVID-19 samples came from the United States, Italy and Spain. T cells, B-cell-depleted T cells, or PBMCs supplied cDNA or gDNA.

This clone was observed once. V lost 2 bases and J lost 5; bases outside the gene matches: 17. The CDR3 extends over 21 amino acids. Germline V gene lookup returns CDR1 SGHTA and CDR2 FQGTGA. Authors' analysis steps: Counts of nucleated cells, estimated from reference gene primer amplification, were obtained. The assay was immunoSEQ multiplex PCR, and TCRdb's table has in-frame clones only and misses some. The DNA was the basis for D and trimming; V, J and clone size are from that table. The profile covers about 260,000 clones, with just under 85% appearing a single time and around 1.9% taken by the ten largest.

The TCR was taken from a woman aged 80 or over with acute or convalescent COVID-19. V is TRBV7-3 and J is TRBJ2-1, with 14 nucleotides matching TRBD2. The sample consisted of peripheral blood. The chain's CDR3 is CASSLGFDQTSGRAADNEQFF. DNA of the CDR3: TGTGCCAGCAGCTTAGGGTTTGATCAGACTAGCGGGAGGGCAGCCGACAATGAGCAGTTCTTC.